This record covers a single T cell receptor (beta chain). These data originate in a study of blood T cells in healthy people across ages. The CDR3 is made up of 12 amino acids. Germline loops: CDR1 DFQATT, CDR2 SNEGSKA (reference sequence). V shed 8 bases, J shed 5 bases, and the junction held 6 bases outside the gene matches. Combining a sample-barcoded 5' primer with a J-beta primer mix, a second PCR ran for about 7 to 12 cycles. Using its own MiXCR run on the 5' RACE reads, TCRdb lists one record per CDR3 protein. Among 450,000 to 650,000 distinct CDR3 sequences, approximately 25% were seen once, and the ten largest hold roughly 9.4%. This same sample was also taken into another study, of T cells of mothers and their children.

The sequence derives from a boy aged 5-17 years in good health. V is TRBV20-1 and J is TRBJ2-3, with 8 bases identical to TRBD2. The sample consisted of blood. The CDR3 coding sequence is TGCAGTCTTAGCGGGGCGGGAGATACGCAGTATTTT. It encodes CSLSGAGDTQYF.